Below, one T cell receptor (beta chain) is given with its context. The antigen is not known. The entry originates in a study of cytomegalovirus exposure and HLA in healthy donors. Study outcomes and limitations: Earlier analysis found most TCR beta V segments productive about 87% or about 30% of the time. The authors later linked a missense DCLRE1C variant to TCR beta V- and J-gene trimming. When analyzed later, the rates of TCR association showed variation by HLA locus, with DRB1 the most and HLA-C the fewest.

PCR amplification relied on 60 Vbeta primers (plus 13 Jbeta primers). Assay used: immunoSEQ multiplex PCR; TCRdb lists only in-frame clones, some missing. Of more than 100,000 clones in the sample, about 86% were seen once. This sequence originates from a woman aged 30 to 39 in good health and CMV-seronegative. Source material: PBMCs.

The CDR3 coding sequence is TGTGCCAGCAGCCCCAGGATATATACGCAGTATTTT. Amino acid sequence: CASSPRIYTQYF. The chain is built from TRBV7-8 and TRBJ2-3; no reliable D call. V was trimmed by 5 bases and J by 7 bases, leaving 10 bases between them. This CDR3 comprises 12 residues. Germline V gene data show CDR1 as SGHVS and CDR2 as FQNEAQ.